This T cell receptor (beta chain) was sequenced during a study of PD-1 blockade in mismatch repair-deficient tumors. Across the whole study: Patients had about eleven mismatch repair-deficient cancer types and were previously treated and progressing.

Every patient had mismatch repair deficiency by PCR or immunohistochemistry. Three pembrolizumab responders had their TCRs sequenced. The assay was immunoSEQ multiplex PCR, and TCRdb's table has in-frame clones only and misses some. Among 100,000 or so clones listed, about 79% were seen once. The CDR3 covers 14 residues. V gave up 8 bases and J gave up 6 bases, with 20 bases separating them. Germline-derived CDR1 and CDR2 are MNHEY and SMNVEV (reference sequence). The study, taken as a whole, reports: Tumor-resident clones, often absent from pretreatment blood, expanded after pembrolizumab and then contracted.

This clone was picked up one time. As yet, its antigen is unknown. The sample consisted of peripheral blood, taken roughly 35 weeks after starting pembrolizumab. The clonotype originates from an adult with mismatch repair-deficient cancer. The chain has TRBV27 and TRBJ2-7; D perhaps matches TRBD2 (6 bases). The DNA for the CDR3 is TGTGCCAGCGTGGGAGGCAGAAGGTTAAGCGAGCAGTACTTC. Translating it yields CASVGGRRLSEQYF.